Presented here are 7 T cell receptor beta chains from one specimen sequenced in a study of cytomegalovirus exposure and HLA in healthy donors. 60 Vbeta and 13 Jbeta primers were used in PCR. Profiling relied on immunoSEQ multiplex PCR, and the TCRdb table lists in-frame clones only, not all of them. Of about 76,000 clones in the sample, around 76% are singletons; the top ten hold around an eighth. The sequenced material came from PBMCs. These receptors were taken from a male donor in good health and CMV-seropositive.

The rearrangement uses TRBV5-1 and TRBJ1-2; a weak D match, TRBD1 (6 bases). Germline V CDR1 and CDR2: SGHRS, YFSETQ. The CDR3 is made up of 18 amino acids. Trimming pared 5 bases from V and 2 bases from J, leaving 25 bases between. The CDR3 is CASRNRTGTPTGNYGYTF. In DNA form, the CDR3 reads TGCGCCAGCAGAAACCGAACCGGGACACCAACCGGGAACTATGGCTACACCTTC.

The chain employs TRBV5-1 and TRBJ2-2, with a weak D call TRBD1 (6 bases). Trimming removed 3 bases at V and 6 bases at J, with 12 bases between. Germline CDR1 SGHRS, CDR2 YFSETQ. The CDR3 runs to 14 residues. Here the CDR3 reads CASSSTGYPGELFF. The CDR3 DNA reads TGCGCCAGCAGCTCTACAGGGTACCCCGGGGAGCTGTTTTTT. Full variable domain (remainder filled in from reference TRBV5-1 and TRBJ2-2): KAGVTQTPRYLIKTRGQQVTLSCSPISGHRSVSWYQQTPGQGLQFLFEYFSETQRNKGNFPGRFSGRQFSNSRSEMNVSTLELGDSALYLCASSSTGYPGELFFGEGSRLTVL.

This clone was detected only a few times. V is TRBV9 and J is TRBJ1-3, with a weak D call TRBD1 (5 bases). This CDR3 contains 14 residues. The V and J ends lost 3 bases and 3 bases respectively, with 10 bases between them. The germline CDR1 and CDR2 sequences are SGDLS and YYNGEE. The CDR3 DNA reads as TGTGCCAGCAGCGGGGGGGGTTTTGGAAACACCATATATTTT. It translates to CASSGGGFGNTIYF.

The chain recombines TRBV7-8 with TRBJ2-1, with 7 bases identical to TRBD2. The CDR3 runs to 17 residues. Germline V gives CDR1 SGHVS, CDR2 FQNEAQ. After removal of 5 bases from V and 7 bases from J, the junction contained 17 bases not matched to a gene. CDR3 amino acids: CASSPVWGGSIQNEQFF. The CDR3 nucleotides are TGTGCCAGCAGCCCGGTTTGGGGGGGATCTATCCAGAATGAGCAGTTCTTC.

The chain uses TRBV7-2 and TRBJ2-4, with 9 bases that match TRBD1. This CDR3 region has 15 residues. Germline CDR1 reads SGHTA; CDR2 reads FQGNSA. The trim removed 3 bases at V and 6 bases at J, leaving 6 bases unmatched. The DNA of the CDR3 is TGTGCCAGCAGCTTCACAGGGGGCTTGTTAAACATTCAGTACTTC. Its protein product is CASSFTGGLLNIQYF.

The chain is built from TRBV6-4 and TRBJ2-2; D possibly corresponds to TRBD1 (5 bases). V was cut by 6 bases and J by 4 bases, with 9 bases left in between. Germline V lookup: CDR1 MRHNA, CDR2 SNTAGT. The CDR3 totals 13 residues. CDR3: CASRQDLTGELFF. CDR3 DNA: TGTGCCAGCAGACAGGACCTCACCGGGGAGCTGTTTTTT.

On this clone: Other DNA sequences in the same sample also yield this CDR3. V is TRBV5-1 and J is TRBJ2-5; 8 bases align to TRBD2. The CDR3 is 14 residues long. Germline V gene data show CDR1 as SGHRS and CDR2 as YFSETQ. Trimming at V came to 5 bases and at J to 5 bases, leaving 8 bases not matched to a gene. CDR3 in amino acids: CASRLSGGGETQYF. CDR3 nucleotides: TGCGCCAGCAGACTATCGGGGGGGGGCGAGACCCAGTACTTC.